The 26 T cell receptor beta chains below come from one sample, sequenced in a study of CD8 T cells in ankylosing spondylitis. From the 5' RACE reads, TCRdb called clonotypes with MiXCR, one entry per CDR3 protein. In the table there are about 360,000 distinct CDR3 sequences, roughly 20% of which are singletons. Sequenced material: blood, either unsorted or a sorted T cell fraction (not recorded which). The receptors originated from a male donor with ankylosing spondylitis or in good health (not recorded which).

In this sample, this clonotype turned up a few times. The rearrangement uses TRBV12-3 or TRBV12-4 and TRBJ2-3, with 9 bases aligning to TRBD1. The V gene end was trimmed by 1 base and the J gene end by 9 bases; junction bases not matched to a gene: 11. The CDR3 runs to 16 residues. The CDR3 bases are TGTGCCAGCAGTTTAGGGGGACAGGGCCAATGGGGGACGCAGTATTTT. It codes for CASSLGGQGQWGTQYF.

V gene TRBV6-1 combines with J gene TRBJ1-2; a weak D match, TRBD1 (6 bases). Between the trimmed V and J ends, which lost 6 bases and 6 bases, there was a span of 17 bases. The germline CDR1 and CDR2 sequences are MNHNS and SASEGT. The length of the CDR3 is 14 residues. The CDR3 region has the DNA TGTGCCAGCAGGCACCCCGGGGGGGACAATGGCTACACCTTC. This codes for CASRHPGGDNGYTF.

In this sample, this clonotype turned up a few times. The chain carries TRBV12-3 or TRBV12-4 and TRBJ2-7; the D gene is possibly TRBD1 (6 bases). This CDR3 spans 14 amino acids. Between the trimmed V and J ends, which lost 1 base and 2 bases, there was a span of 9 bases. CDR3 nucleotide sequence: TGTGCCAGCAGTTTAGGGGACACCGCCTACGAGCAGTACTTC. It specifies CASSLGDTAYEQYF.

This clonotype has more than one count but fewer than ten. This rearrangement joins TRBV6-1 to TRBJ2-2, with D unresolved. Germline CDR1 MNHNS, CDR2 SASEGT. The V end lost 6 bases, the J end lost 0 bases, and 14 bases lay between the germline ends. The CDR3 spans 16 residues. CDR3 amino acids: CASSPEINSNTGELFF. CDR3 nucleotide sequence: TGTGCCAGCAGCCCCGAAATTAATTCGAACACCGGGGAGCTGTTTTTT.

This clonotype came up many times. The gene calls are TRBV12-3 or TRBV12-4 and TRBJ2-5; D perhaps matches TRBD2 (5 bases). This CDR3 spans 14 amino acids. V was cut by 7 bases and J by 4 bases, with 16 bases left in between. The CDR3 sequence: CASTQYGVRETQYF. The CDR3, as DNA: TGTGCCAGCACACAGTACGGGGTCCGAGAGACCCAGTACTTC.

As for this clonotype: Mismatch with germline at one junction end may stem from a read error. J is TRBJ2-7 and V is TRBV20-1; TRBD1 matches at 9 bases. This CDR3 is 13 amino acids long. CDR1 is DFQATT and CDR2 is SNEGSKA in the germline V gene (reference sequence). In DNA, the CDR3 is TGCAGTGCTGGAGACAGGGGGTCCTACGAGCAGTACTTC. As protein: CSAGDRGSYEQYF.

This sequence joins TRBV6-5 and TRBJ2-2; 9 bases are shared with TRBD1. Germline CDR1 reads MNHEY; CDR2 reads SVGAGI. V lost 4 bases, J lost 5 bases, and 2 bases stayed unmatched. The CDR3 is made up of 14 amino acids. CDR3 nucleotides: TGTGCCAGCAGTTGGACAGGGGAGACCGGGGAGCTGTTTTTT. It translates to CASSWTGETGELFF.

The chain couples TRBV12-3 or TRBV12-4 to TRBJ1-1; D remains ambiguous. The CDR3 has 15 residues. Trimming took 3 bases from V and 1 from J, leaving 12 bases between them. The CDR3 sequence is CASSFLGMGNTEAFF. CDR3 DNA: TGTGCCAGCAGTTTCCTCGGGATGGGGAACACTGAAGCTTTCTTT.

CDR3 sequence: CASSPSDMDEQYF. The DNA for the CDR3 is TGCGCCAGCAGCCCCTCGGACATGGACGAGCAGTACTTC. The chain joins TRBV4-1 to TRBJ2-7; D perhaps matches TRBD1 (5 bases). This CDR3 has 13 residues. V was cut by 4 bases and J by 5 bases, with 12 bases left in between. Germline CDR1 and CDR2: MGHRA and YSYEKL.

The chain joins TRBV9 to TRBJ2-3, with TRBD1 as a possible D gene (6 bases). Germline V CDR1 and CDR2: SGDLS, YYNGEE. The CDR3 has 16 residues. V gave up 3 bases and J gave up 6 bases, with 20 bases separating them. The CDR3 nucleotides read TGTGCCAGCAGCGGGACTCGGCAGGGGAGAAAGGATACGCAGTATTTT. As protein: CASSGTRQGRKDTQYF.

In DNA form, the CDR3 reads TGTGCCAGCATTAGCGGGAGCTCCTACAATGAGCAGTTCTTC. Its translation: CASISGSSYNEQFF. The chain is built from TRBV2 and TRBJ2-1, with TRBD2 identical over 9 bases. V trimming: 7 bases; J trimming: 0 bases; junction bases outside the gene matches: 1. Germline lookup yields CDR1 SNHLY and CDR2 FYNNEI. This CDR3 spans 14 amino acids. Filled out from reference TRBV2 and TRBJ2-1, the complete variable domain reads EPEVTQTPSHQVTQMGQEVILRCVPISNHLYFYWYRQILGQKVEFLVSFYNNEISEKSEIFDDQFSVERPDGSNFTLKIRSTKLEDSAMYFCASISGSSYNEQFFGPGTRLTVL.

The genes are TRBV12-3 or TRBV12-4 and TRBJ2-4; D unclear. The CDR3 contains 17 residues. Trimming pared 1 base from V and 1 base from J, leaving 14 bases between. CDR3 protein: CASSLVSVYGAKNIQYF. Here the CDR3 DNA reads TGTGCCAGCAGTTTAGTTTCGGTGTATGGGGCCAAAAACATTCAGTACTTC.

This chain joins TRBV10-3 and TRBJ2-3, with 13 bases aligning to TRBD2. This CDR3 contains 16 residues. The germline CDR1 and CDR2 sequences are ENHRY and SYGVKD. The ends lost 6 bases at V and 3 bases at J; junction bases unmatched: 6. The CDR3 is CAIRVGLAGSTDTQYF. Here the CDR3 DNA reads TGTGCCATCAGGGTGGGACTAGCGGGGAGTACAGATACGCAGTATTTT.

The chain uses TRBV12-3 or TRBV12-4 and TRBJ2-7, with D possibly called TRBD1 or TRBD2 (5 bases each). The CDR3 consists of 16 residues. Trimming removed 0 bases at V and 0 bases at J, with 12 bases between. The CDR3 loop reads CASSLAPEGISYEQYF. In DNA, the CDR3 is TGTGCCAGCAGTTTAGCGCCCGAGGGGATCTCCTACGAGCAGTACTTC.

This clonotype was seen a few times. V and J are TRBV4-1 and TRBJ2-3; 8 positions agree with TRBD2. CDR3 length: 15 amino acids. CDR1 is MGHRA, CDR2 YSYEKL, per germline. With V trimmed by 5 bases and J by 2 bases, 6 bases remained unmatched. CDR3: CASSLQAGDTDTQYF. The CDR3 DNA is TGCGCCAGCAGCTTACAAGCGGGGGACACAGATACGCAGTATTTT.

This clonotype was seen a few times. V is TRBV5-1 and J is TRBJ1-5, with TRBD1 as a possible D gene (5 bases). Germline CDR1 reads SGHRS; CDR2 reads YFSETQ. The V gene lost 0 bases and the J gene lost 0 bases, with 10 bases spanning the gap. This CDR3 has 16 amino acids. CDR3 in DNA: TGCGCCAGCAGCTTGGAGGGACCCTATAGCAATCAGCCCCAGCATTTT. It encodes CASSLEGPYSNQPQHF.

This chain connects TRBV28 to TRBJ2-4; 8 nucleotides line up with TRBD2. The CDR3 sequence is 14 residues long. V was pared by 5 bases and J by 4 bases, with 4 bases of the junction left unmatched. CDR1 is MDHEN and CDR2 is SYDVKM in the germline V gene. CDR3 bases: TGTGCCAGCAGTCCGGGACTAGTAAAAAACATTCAGTACTTC. This translates into CASSPGLVKNIQYF.

The genes are TRBV24-1 and TRBJ2-2; D is unresolved. CDR1 and CDR2 from the germline V gene are KGHDR and SFDVKD. This CDR3 is built from 12 residues. The V end was cut by 9 bases, the J end by 3 bases, with 7 bases between. Written as DNA, the CDR3 is TGTGCCACCTGGGGTGACACCGGGGAGCTGTTTTTT. It codes for CATWGDTGELFF.

This clonotype was recorded many times. The chain joins TRBV15 to TRBJ2-1, with 8 bases that match TRBD1. Trimming cost V 1 base and J 6 bases; bases outside gene matches: 8. Germline values: CDR1 LNHNV, CDR2 YYDKDF (reference sequence). This CDR3 is built from 16 residues. In nucleotides, the CDR3 is TGTGCCACCAGCAGAGCTTTCGGACAGGGTGGCAATGAGCAGTTCTTC. Translated, it gives CATSRAFGQGGNEQFF.

This clonotype has more than one count but fewer than ten. V usage is TRBV4-2 and J usage is TRBJ2-3; D is perhaps TRBD2 (7 bases). Germline-derived CDR1 and CDR2 are LGHNA and YNFKEQ. The CDR3 has 17 residues. The V and J ends lost 3 bases and 2 bases respectively, with 18 bases between them. The chain's CDR3 is CASSQGGASGDTDTQYF. CDR3 in DNA: TGTGCCAGCAGCCAGGGGGGGGCCAGCGGGGACACAGATACGCAGTATTTT.

This clonotype was detected only a few times. The chain uses TRBV29-1 and TRBJ1-1; TRBD1 is a possible D gene (5 bases). V shed 6 bases and J shed 4 bases, with 15 bases lying between them. The V gene's germline CDR1 is SQVTM and CDR2 ANQGSEA. The CDR3 has 13 amino acids. In nucleotides, the CDR3 is TGCAGCGTCGCGAGCGGGGGGGGCACTGAAGCTTTCTTT. Protein: CSVASGGGTEAFF.

CDR3 residues: CASSVLSPGQEGHGYTF. The DNA of the CDR3 is TGTGCCAGCAGTGTTCTCAGCCCAGGACAGGAGGGGCATGGCTACACCTTC. This chain uses TRBV25-1 with TRBJ1-2; TRBD1 matches 7 bases. The ends lost 4 bases at V and 6 bases at J; junction bases unmatched: 17. Germline V gene lookup returns CDR1 MGHDK and CDR2 SYGVNS. The CDR3 is made up of 17 amino acids.

This chain links TRBV20-1 with TRBJ2-5; TRBD2 might be the D (5 bases). This CDR3 has 13 residues. The germline gives CDR1 DFQATT, CDR2 SNEGSKA (reference sequence). The DNA of the CDR3 is TGCAGCGCGTCCCAGGACTACCAAGAGACCCAGTACTTC. The encoded protein is CSASQDYQETQYF.

V gene TRBV3-1 combines with J gene TRBJ2-3; D is possibly TRBD1 or TRBD2 (5 bases each). The length of the CDR3 is 15 residues. Germline-derived CDR1 and CDR2 are LGHDT and YNNKEL (reference sequence). V shed 6 bases and J shed 0 bases, with 13 bases lying between them. In DNA form, the CDR3 reads TGTGCCAGCAGGCCCGGGACCCTTAGCACAGATACGCAGTATTTT. This sequence encodes CASRPGTLSTDTQYF.

A few counts support this clonotype. The J gene is TRBJ2-2, the V gene TRBV7-6; TRBD2 aligns across 10 bases. The V and J ends lost 1 base and 1 base, in that order; junction bases with no gene match: 9. The V gene's germline CDR1 is SGHVS and CDR2 FNYEAQ. The length of the CDR3 is 19 residues. The DNA of the CDR3 is TGTGCCAGCAGCTTAGTGCGGCTAGCGGGGGCCGAGAACACCGGGGAGCTGTTTTTT. Translation gives CASSLVRLAGAENTGELFF.

This clonotype occurred a few times. The chain links TRBV20-1 to TRBJ1-1; 7 positions match TRBD1. The trim removed 8 bases at V and 5 bases at J, leaving 11 bases unmatched. The CDR3 has 13 amino acids. Germline V gene lookup returns CDR1 DFQATT and CDR2 SNEGSKA (reference sequence). The CDR3 coding sequence is TGCAGTCCTCGACAGGGAGGATGGACTGAAGCTTTCTTT. As protein: CSPRQGGWTEAFF.